Listed below are T cell receptor beta chains from one sample, sequenced in a study of blood T cell repertoires in COVID-19. Profiling relied on immunoSEQ multiplex PCR, and the TCRdb table lists in-frame clones only, not all of them. The table lists 350,000 to 400,000 clones, about 89% of them singletons, with less than 3.5% in the top ten. The sequenced material came from peripheral blood. The receptor set was obtained from a woman in her 30s with COVID-19, enrolled during active disease. Both conserved end residues are part of each CDR3. The D gene is left open where the match is weak. A row's size may be missing; if present it is once, few, many or a size class.

V gene: TRBV6-2/TRBV6-3
D gene: NA
J gene: TRBJ1-6
clone size: NA
CDR3 DNA: TGTGCCAGCAGTCTGACAGGCGGCTATTCACCCCTCCACTTT
CDR3 protein: CASSLTGGYSPLHF

V gene: TRBV20-1
D gene: NA
J gene: TRBJ2-1
clone size: NA
CDR3 DNA: TGCAGTGCCCCGGGCTACAATGAGCAGTTCTTC
CDR3 protein: CSAPGYNEQFF

V gene: TRBV5-1
D gene: NA
J gene: TRBJ2-3
clone size: NA
CDR3 DNA: TGCGCCAGCAGGGCGAGGGTGCCAGATACGCAGTATTTT
CDR3 protein: CASRARVPDTQYF

V gene: TRBV6-5
D gene: TRBD1
J gene: TRBJ1-2
clone size: NA
CDR3 DNA: TGTGCCAGCAGTTTTGGGCGAGGGACAGGGGTCTATGGCTACACCTTC
CDR3 protein: CASSFGRGTGVYGYTF

V gene: TRBV27
D gene: NA
J gene: TRBJ2-1
clone size: NA
CDR3 DNA: TGTGCCAGCAGACGGGGAACAGGGTACAATGAGCAGTTCTTC
CDR3 protein: CASRRGTGYNEQFF

V gene: TRBV30
D gene: TRBD1
J gene: TRBJ2-1
clone size: NA
CDR3 DNA: TGTGCCCGCGCCGGGACAGGGGGCCGGGAGCAGTTCTTC
CDR3 protein: CARAGTGGREQFF

V gene: TRBV27
D gene: TRBD1
J gene: TRBJ2-7
clone size: NA
CDR3 DNA: TGTGCCAGCAGTACACACAGGGGTGTCTACGAGCAGTACTTC
CDR3 protein: CASSTHRGVYEQYF

V gene: TRBV19
D gene: TRBD1
J gene: TRBJ2-5
clone size: NA
CDR3 DNA: TGTGCCAGTAGTGATCAGGGGGCCGGGGAGACCCAGTACTTC
CDR3 protein: CASSDQGAGETQYF

V gene: TRBV10-1
D gene: NA
J gene: TRBJ1-3
clone size: NA
CDR3 DNA: TGCGCCAGCAGTGAGTTACTCTCTGGAAACACCATATATTTT
CDR3 protein: CASSELLSGNTIYF

V gene: TRBV7-9
D gene: NA
J gene: TRBJ1-6
clone size: NA
CDR3 DNA: TGTGCCAGCAGCTTAGGTACGGGTCCACCCCTCCACTTT
CDR3 protein: CASSLGTGPPLHF

V gene: TRBV27
D gene: NA
J gene: TRBJ1-2
clone size: once
CDR3 DNA: TGTGCCAGCGTCGGTCCAGGGCCTGGCTACACCTTC
CDR3 protein: CASVGPGPGYTF

V gene: TRBV18
D gene: TRBD1
J gene: TRBJ2-3
clone size: NA
CDR3 DNA: TGTGCCAGCTCACCGACAGGGGGCTCTAGCACAGATACGCAGTATTTT
CDR3 protein: CASSPTGGSSTDTQYF

V gene: TRBV27
D gene: NA
J gene: TRBJ2-1
clone size: NA
CDR3 DNA: TGTGCCAGCAGTTCACTAACGGGGTCCTACAATGAGCAGTTCTTC
CDR3 protein: CASSSLTGSYNEQFF

V gene: TRBV6-6
D gene: TRBD1
J gene: TRBJ2-1
clone size: NA
CDR3 DNA: TGTGCCAGCAGGTGGGACAGCTATGAGCAGTTCTTC
CDR3 protein: CASRWDSYEQFF

V gene: TRBV6-5
D gene: NA
J gene: TRBJ1-1
clone size: NA
CDR3 DNA: TGTGCCAGCAGAAGCCTTGGCACTGAAGCTTTCTTT
CDR3 protein: CASRSLGTEAFF

V gene: TRBV5-1
D gene: NA
J gene: TRBJ2-1
clone size: NA
CDR3 DNA: TGCGCCAGCAGCTTGGGCGGGGCGGGGATGACCTACAATGAGCAGTTCTTC
CDR3 protein: CASSLGGAGMTYNEQFF

V gene: TRBV11-3
D gene: NA
J gene: TRBJ1-1
clone size: NA
CDR3 DNA: TGTGCCAGCAGCGGAAGCAGGGGAGAAAACACTGAAGCTTTCTTT
CDR3 protein: CASSGSRGENTEAFF

V gene: TRBV7-6
D gene: NA
J gene: TRBJ1-1
clone size: NA
CDR3 DNA: TGTGCCAGCAGCTTAGCGCCCGGTACGAGCACTGAAGCTTTCTTT
CDR3 protein: CASSLAPGTSTEAFF

V gene: TRBV30
D gene: TRBD1
J gene: TRBJ1-3
clone size: NA
CDR3 DNA: TGTGCCTGGAGTCGAAGACAGGGAACAGGAAACACCATATATTTT
CDR3 protein: CAWSRRQGTGNTIYF

V gene: TRBV28
D gene: NA
J gene: TRBJ2-2
clone size: NA
CDR3 DNA: TGTGCCAGCAGTTTGGGCCTGACCTTTGAGGAGCTGTTTTTT
CDR3 protein: CASSLGLTFEELFF

V gene: TRBV28
D gene: NA
J gene: TRBJ2-7
clone size: NA
CDR3 DNA: TGTGCCAGCAGCGTACAGTCGGCTCCCGAGCAGTACTTC
CDR3 protein: CASSVQSAPEQYF

V gene: TRBV7-9
D gene: TRBD1
J gene: TRBJ1-4
clone size: NA
CDR3 DNA: TGTGCCAGCAGCACGACAGGGGGCCCTAATGAAAAACTGTTTTTT
CDR3 protein: CASSTTGGPNEKLFF

V gene: TRBV21-1
D gene: NA
J gene: TRBJ2-5
clone size: NA
CDR3 DNA: TGTGCCAGCAGCTCAGAGACTAGCGGCCGAGGAGAGACCCAGTACTTC
CDR3 protein: CASSSETSGRGETQYF

V gene: TRBV28
D gene: NA
J gene: TRBJ1-1
clone size: NA
CDR3 DNA: TGTGCCAGCAGGTTATGGGGGCAGGGCATGAACACTGAAGCTTTCTTT
CDR3 protein: CASRLWGQGMNTEAFF

V gene: TRBV19
D gene: NA
J gene: TRBJ2-7
clone size: NA
CDR3 DNA: TGTGCCAGTAGTTTAGATCTAGCCTACGAGCAGTACTTC
CDR3 protein: CASSLDLAYEQYF

V gene: TRBV5-6
D gene: TRBD1
J gene: TRBJ2-3
clone size: NA
CDR3 DNA: TGTGCCAGCAGCTTGGGGACAGGGGGAAAGGATACGCAGTATTTT
CDR3 protein: CASSLGTGGKDTQYF

V gene: TRBV18
D gene: TRBD1
J gene: TRBJ1-2
clone size: NA
CDR3 DNA: TGTGCCAGCTCACCGTCGACAGGGGCCTATGGCTACACCTTC
CDR3 protein: CASSPSTGAYGYTF

V gene: TRBV5-5
D gene: TRBD2
J gene: TRBJ2-3
clone size: NA
CDR3 DNA: TGTGCCAGCAGCTTACGCGGGAGGACCACAGATACGCAGTATTTT
CDR3 protein: CASSLRGRTTDTQYF

V gene: TRBV12-3/TRBV12-4
D gene: NA
J gene: TRBJ2-5
clone size: NA
CDR3 DNA: TGTGCCAGCAGTTTGGACTATTCAAGGACCCAGTACTTC
CDR3 protein: CASSLDYSRTQYF

V gene: TRBV6-5
D gene: TRBD2
J gene: TRBJ2-2
clone size: NA
CDR3 DNA: TGTGCCAGCAGTACTAGCGGGACGTCTACCGGGGAGCTGTTTTTT
CDR3 protein: CASSTSGTSTGELFF

V gene: TRBV6-2/TRBV6-3
D gene: NA
J gene: TRBJ1-1
clone size: NA
CDR3 DNA: TGTGCCAGCAGCCGGGACAACCTTCCTGGAGCTTTCTTT
CDR3 protein: CASSRDNLPGAFF

V gene: TRBV9
D gene: NA
J gene: TRBJ2-3
clone size: few
CDR3 DNA: TGTGCCAGCAGCTCCGACGGACTTCACACAGATACGCAGTATTTT
CDR3 protein: CASSSDGLHTDTQYF

V gene: TRBV2
D gene: NA
J gene: TRBJ1-2
clone size: few
CDR3 DNA: TGTGCCAGCAGTGATTCCATGCGATTAGGCTACACCTTC
CDR3 protein: CASSDSMRLGYTF

V gene: TRBV19
D gene: NA
J gene: TRBJ2-2
clone size: NA
CDR3 DNA: TGTGCCAGTAGTACCCACACTACTTGGACGGGGAACGGGGAGCTGTTTTTT
CDR3 protein: CASSTHTTWTGNGELFF

V gene: TRBV7-2
D gene: NA
J gene: TRBJ2-7
clone size: NA
CDR3 DNA: TGTGCCAGCAGCTTAGCGGGGACGGGGGACCCAACCTACGAGCAGTACTTC
CDR3 protein: CASSLAGTGDPTYEQYF

V gene: TRBV15
D gene: NA
J gene: TRBJ1-2
clone size: NA
CDR3 DNA: TGTGCCACCAGCAGGAACCCAGGGGACTATGGCTACACCTTC
CDR3 protein: CATSRNPGDYGYTF

V gene: TRBV6-6
D gene: NA
J gene: TRBJ1-5
clone size: few
CDR3 DNA: TGTGCCAGCAGACAGGGCACATCCAATCAGCCCCAGCATTTT
CDR3 protein: CASRQGTSNQPQHF

V gene: TRBV19
D gene: TRBD1
J gene: TRBJ2-7
clone size: NA
CDR3 DNA: TGTGCCAGTAGTATAGAAGGACAGGGGATCTACGAGCAGTACTTC
CDR3 protein: CASSIEGQGIYEQYF

V gene: TRBV13
D gene: TRBD1
J gene: TRBJ2-1
clone size: NA
CDR3 DNA: TGTGCCAGCAGCCCGTGGGACAGGGGTTTTGGCAATGAGCAGTTCTTC
CDR3 protein: CASSPWDRGFGNEQFF

V gene: TRBV4-2
D gene: TRBD1
J gene: TRBJ1-5
clone size: NA
CDR3 DNA: TGTGCCAGCAGCCAAGTGGGACAGGGGGATGGTCAGCCCCAGCATTTT
CDR3 protein: CASSQVGQGDGQPQHF

V gene: TRBV29-1
D gene: TRBD2
J gene: TRBJ2-7
clone size: NA
CDR3 DNA: TGCAGCGTCATCGGACTAGCGGGGGCCCCCTACGAGCAGTACTTC
CDR3 protein: CSVIGLAGAPYEQYF

V gene: TRBV5-1
D gene: TRBD2
J gene: TRBJ2-1
clone size: once
CDR3 DNA: TGCGCCAGCAGCTTGGTTCCAGCGGGAGGGCCAGGGGAGCAGTTCTTC
CDR3 protein: CASSLVPAGGPGEQFF

V gene: TRBV27
D gene: TRBD1
J gene: TRBJ2-1
clone size: NA
CDR3 DNA: TGTGCCAACCCTTCGGGACAGGGGTTCAATGAGCAGTTCTTC
CDR3 protein: CANPSGQGFNEQFF

V gene: TRBV27
D gene: NA
J gene: TRBJ2-1
clone size: few
CDR3 DNA: TGTGCCAGCAGTTGGGCAGGAACACCGCCTGGCAATGAGCAGTTCTTC
CDR3 protein: CASSWAGTPPGNEQFF

V gene: TRBV27
D gene: TRBD1
J gene: TRBJ2-7
clone size: NA
CDR3 DNA: TGTGCCAGCAGTTTATCGACAGGGTCGGGGGAGCAGTACTTC
CDR3 protein: CASSLSTGSGEQYF

V gene: TRBV6-2/TRBV6-3
D gene: TRBD2
J gene: TRBJ2-5
clone size: once
CDR3 DNA: TGTGCCAGCAGTGACCCACCATTAGCGGGACAAGAGACCCAGTACTTC
CDR3 protein: CASSDPPLAGQETQYF

V gene: TRBV5-6
D gene: NA
J gene: TRBJ2-7
clone size: NA
CDR3 DNA: TGTGCCAGCAGCTTGGATCAGGGTTACGAGCAGTACTTC
CDR3 protein: CASSLDQGYEQYF

V gene: TRBV19
D gene: TRBD1
J gene: TRBJ1-6
clone size: NA
CDR3 DNA: TGTGCCAGCGACAGGGGGCGAAATTCACCCCTCCACTTT
CDR3 protein: CASDRGRNSPLHF

V gene: TRBV2
D gene: TRBD1
J gene: TRBJ1-5
clone size: NA
CDR3 DNA: TGTGCCAGCAGGCCAGGGACAGGGGAGTTTCAGCCCCAGCATTTT
CDR3 protein: CASRPGTGEFQPQHF

V gene: TRBV24-1
D gene: TRBD1
J gene: TRBJ1-2
clone size: NA
CDR3 DNA: TGTGCCACCAGTGGTCAGGGGGGAGGCTACACCTTC
CDR3 protein: CATSGQGGGYTF

V gene: TRBV4-1
D gene: TRBD1
J gene: TRBJ1-6
clone size: NA
CDR3 DNA: TGCGCCAGCAGCCAAAGCCTTGGGACAGTTAATTCACCCCTCCACTTT
CDR3 protein: CASSQSLGTVNSPLHF

V gene: TRBV7-2
D gene: TRBD2
J gene: TRBJ2-3
clone size: NA
CDR3 DNA: TGTGCCAGCAGCTCCGTAGCGGGGGGGACAGATACGCAGTATTTT
CDR3 protein: CASSSVAGGTDTQYF

V gene: TRBV7-8
D gene: NA
J gene: TRBJ2-3
clone size: NA
CDR3 DNA: TGTGCCAGCAGCTTTACCCCGGGAGAGAGAGATACGCAGTATTTT
CDR3 protein: CASSFTPGERDTQYF

V gene: TRBV28
D gene: NA
J gene: TRBJ1-1
clone size: few
CDR3 DNA: TGTGCCAGCAGTTTCGTGGGGGCGCTAGAAGCTTTCTTT
CDR3 protein: CASSFVGALEAFF